The clone carrying this T cell receptor beta chain was observed once. The data were taken from a study of shared clonotypes between healthy human individuals. Profiled with immunoSEQ multiplex PCR; TCRdb holds only in-frame clones, not every one. The data contain about 1.1 million clones, about 80% of them singletons. J gave up 1 base and V 6 bases, and 12 bases lay outside the gene matches. Germline CDR1 MDHEN, CDR2 SYDVKM. The CDR3 extends over 17 amino acids. The chain couples TRBV28 to TRBJ2-3, with 8 bases that match TRBD1. The specimen sequenced was memory CD4+ T cells from PBMCs. Sample subset: CD45RA-negative fraction. This TCR was sampled from a man between 18 and 29 years old in good health. Some clones in this sample may be carry-over from other donors' samples. The CDR3 loop reads CASRIPGGQGGTDTQYF. The CDR3 nucleotides read TGTGCCAGCAGGATTCCTGGAGGACAGGGAGGCACAGATACGCAGTATTTT.